These 7 T cell receptor beta chains came from one sample sequenced in a study of shared clonotypes between healthy human individuals. Generated by immunoSEQ multiplex PCR, the TCRdb table keeps only in-frame clones and is missing some. The sample lists a few million clones; approximately 95% were seen once. The source material was naive CD4+ T cells from PBMCs. Sample subset: CD45RA+ positively selected. The receptor source for this set is a man younger than 35 in good health. Some clones in this sample may be carry-over from other donors' samples.

This chain joins TRBV5-1 and TRBJ1-2, with 8 bases fitting TRBD1. The CDR3 is made up of 16 amino acids. Germline lookup yields CDR1 SGHRS and CDR2 YFSETQ. Unmatched junction bases numbered 12, after V lost 0 bases and J lost 8 bases. Here the CDR3 reads CASSLAAGQGSDGYTF. Here the CDR3 DNA reads TGCGCCAGCAGCTTGGCCGCCGGACAGGGTTCTGACGGCTACACCTTC.

The chain has TRBV29-1 and TRBJ1-2, with 12 bases fitting TRBD1. Germline-derived CDR1 and CDR2 are SQVTM and ANQGSEA. Trimming took 4 bases from V and 1 from J; bases not matched to a gene: 7. The CDR3 is made up of 16 amino acids. Written as DNA, the CDR3 is TGCAGCGTTGGAGGGACAGGGGGCGATGGTAACTATGGCTACACCTTC. Translating it yields CSVGGTGGDGNYGYTF.

The rearrangement joins TRBV5-1 to TRBJ2-7; 11 bases match TRBD1. This CDR3 comprises 15 residues. The V segment lost 3 bases and the J segment 5 bases; nucleotides outside the gene matches: 7. In germline, CDR1 is SGHRS, CDR2 YFSETQ. The CDR3 protein is CASSWRGQGEHEQYF. DNA of the CDR3: TGCGCCAGCAGCTGGAGGGGACAGGGGGAACACGAGCAGTACTTC.

CDR3 coding DNA: TGTGCCAGCAGCCGACTAGGGGGCGAGGACACTGAAGCTTTCTTT. Protein sequence: CASSRLGGEDTEAFF. The V call is TRBV14, the J call TRBJ1-1; 7 bases match TRBD1. Germline V gene sequence: CDR1 SGHDN, CDR2 FVKESK. The CDR3 consists of 15 residues. V was clipped by 4 bases and J by 3 bases; unmatched bases: 8.

This chain joins TRBV28 and TRBJ2-3; either TRBD1 or TRBD2 may supply D (5 bases each). This CDR3 has 14 residues. Per germline, CDR1 MDHEN and CDR2 SYDVKM. Trimming shortened V by 7 bases and J by 2 bases, and 13 bases separated the two germline ends. The chain's CDR3 is CASKEGLYTDTQYF. CDR3 nucleotides: TGTGCCAGCAAAGAGGGGCTTTACACAGATACGCAGTATTTT.

The rearrangement joins TRBV5-4 to TRBJ2-3; 8 bases match TRBD2. Losses at the gene ends were 7 bases for V and 9 bases for J; bases not matched to a gene: 7. The germline V gene has CDR1 SGHNT and CDR2 YYREEE (reference sequence). The CDR3 covers 12 residues. DNA for the CDR3: TGTGCCAGCGGACGGGAGGGACTAACGCAGTATTTT. Translated: CASGREGLTQYF. Full variable domain (rest looked up from reference TRBV5-4 and TRBJ2-3): ETGVTQSPTHLIKTRGQQVTLRCSSQSGHNTVSWYQQALGQGPQFIFQYYREEENGRGNFPPRFSGLQFPNYSSELNVNALELDDSALYLCASGREGLTQYFGPGTRLTVL.

The chain combines TRBV7-2 with TRBJ1-2, with no clear D. V lost 6 bases and J 0 bases, leaving 8 bases between the germline ends. CDR1 is SGHTA, CDR2 FQGNSA, per germline. The CDR3 length is 13 residues. CDR3 loop: CASSVRTNYGYTF. The CDR3 DNA follows: TGTGCCAGCAGTGTCAGGACTAACTATGGCTACACCTTC.